The 25 T cell receptor beta chains reported below all come from one sample, sequenced in a study of CD8 T cells in ankylosing spondylitis. What these receptors recognize is not known. Study-wide results and caveats: Characteristic, it appeared, of ankylosing spondylitis blood was a TCR beta motif of eight highly homologous variants.

One entry per CDR3 protein, called by TCRdb with MiXCR from the 5' RACE reads. The table lists 400,000 to 450,000 distinct CDR3 sequences, 15% to 20% of them singletons. Sequencing was carried out using blood, either unsorted or a sorted T cell fraction (not recorded which). Source of these receptors: a male donor with ankylosing spondylitis.

V usage is TRBV6-2 or TRBV6-3 and J usage is TRBJ2-1; 7 bases are shared with TRBD2. Germline V lookup: CDR1 MNHEY, CDR2 SVGEGT. V was pared by 2 bases and J by 9 bases, with 7 bases of the junction left unmatched. The CDR3 is 14 amino acids. The CDR3 sequence is CASSYGRELSEQFF. The CDR3 DNA follows: TGTGCCAGCAGTTACGGGCGGGAGCTTAGTGAGCAGTTCTTC.

The table lists this clonotype with a few counts. The J gene is TRBJ2-1, the V gene TRBV24-1; 8 bases agree with TRBD2. V trimming: 3 bases; J trimming: 1 base; junction bases outside the gene matches: 4. Germline V gene lookup returns CDR1 KGHDR and CDR2 SFDVKD. The CDR3 covers 16 residues. CDR3 in amino acids: CATSDAAGGSYNEQFF. As DNA, the CDR3 is TGTGCCACCAGTGATGCGGCGGGAGGATCCTACAATGAGCAGTTCTTC.

This clonotype was observed many times. The rearrangement uses TRBV6-2 or TRBV6-3 and TRBJ2-1; the match to TRBD2 covers 9 bases. CDR3 length: 17 amino acids. The germline gives CDR1 MNHEY, CDR2 SVGEGT. V lost 4 bases to trimming and J lost 5 bases; unmatched junction nucleotides: 12. The CDR3 here is CASSSRLAALLHNEQFF. The CDR3 DNA follows: TGTGCCAGCAGTTCCCGACTAGCGGCCCTCCTCCACAATGAGCAGTTCTTC.

This clonotype was observed a handful of times. The chain uses TRBV4-2 and TRBJ2-7; 7 bases line up with TRBD2. The V and J ends lost 2 bases and 0 bases, in that order; junction bases with no gene match: 4. The CDR3 runs 15 residues. CDR1 and CDR2 (germline): LGHNA, YNFKEQ. CDR3 DNA: TGTGCCAGCAGCCAAACCCGGGACTACTCCTACGAGCAGTACTTC. It yields the protein CASSQTRDYSYEQYF.

This clonotype was observed a few times. The chain couples TRBV13 to TRBJ2-1, with D perhaps matching TRBD2 (6 bases). Trimming shortened V by 5 bases and J by 1 base, and 15 bases separated the two germline ends. The CDR3 runs 16 residues. Looked up from germline, CDR1 is PRHDT and CDR2 is FYEKMQ (reference sequence). CDR3 in DNA: TGTGCCAGCAGCCCCCTGGGGGAGGCGTCCTACAATGAGCAGTTCTTC. This sequence encodes CASSPLGEASYNEQFF.

This clonotype was seen a handful of times. V usage is TRBV6-1 and J usage is TRBJ1-1; D perhaps matches TRBD1 (5 bases). CDR3 length: 15 amino acids. Trimming pared 6 bases from V and 1 base from J, leaving 15 bases between. Germline V gene lookup returns CDR1 MNHNS and CDR2 SASEGT. In DNA, the CDR3 is TGTGCCAGCAGACCGGGACGGACTAAGAACACTGAAGCTTTCTTT. Amino acids: CASRPGRTKNTEAFF.

This clonotype was counted between two and nine times. The V and J genes are TRBV5-1 and TRBJ2-6; D gene uncertain. The V gene's germline CDR1 is SGHRS and CDR2 YFSETQ. Trimming removed 2 bases at V and 3 bases at J, with 15 bases between. The CDR3 is made up of 17 amino acids. The CDR3 protein is CASSLRGLEYGANVLTF. The CDR3 DNA reads TGCGCCAGCAGCTTAAGAGGCCTAGAATATGGGGCCAACGTCCTGACTTTC.

The CDR3 DNA reads as TGTGCCACCAGCAGAGGGGGCGCCCAAGAGACCCAGTACTTC. It translates to CATSRGGAQETQYF. The chain joins TRBV15 to TRBJ2-5; D may be TRBD1 (5 bases). Germline lookup yields CDR1 LNHNV and CDR2 YYDKDF (reference sequence). The V and J ends lost 1 base and 1 base respectively, with 7 bases between them. The CDR3 runs 14 residues.

This clonotype has a count of ten or more. This sequence joins TRBV29-1 and TRBJ2-5; the D gene is possibly TRBD1 (6 bases). V gave up 4 bases and J gave up 4 bases, with 10 bases separating them. This CDR3 is 12 amino acids long. Germline V lookup: CDR1 SQVTM, CDR2 ANQGSEA. The CDR3 reads CSVGGQGETQYF. CDR3 DNA sequence: TGCAGCGTTGGGGGGCAGGGAGAGACCCAGTACTTC.

The chain carries TRBV3-1 and TRBJ2-3; D not resolved. The CDR3 covers 15 residues. V lost 1 base, J lost 6 bases, and 14 bases lay in between. Per the germline V gene, CDR1 is LGHDT and CDR2 is YNNKEL (reference sequence). CDR3 sequence: CASSQGTFGFDTQYF. The CDR3 DNA is TGTGCCAGCAGCCAAGGGACCTTTGGTTTTGATACGCAGTATTTT.

The gene calls are TRBV12-3 or TRBV12-4 and TRBJ2-3; tentatively, D is TRBD1 (5 bases). The V and J ends lost 8 bases and 1 base respectively, with 16 bases between them. The CDR3 is 15 residues long. This CDR3 is CASGRGQAGTDTQYF. CDR3 bases: TGTGCCAGCGGTCGCGGACAAGCCGGCACAGATACGCAGTATTTT.

In its sample, this clonotype was seen a few times. The V call is TRBV6-1, the J call TRBJ1-2; 7 bases are shared with TRBD1. V was pared by 5 bases and J by 0 bases, with 3 bases of the junction left unmatched. CDR1 MNHNS and CDR2 SASEGT come from the germline V gene. The CDR3 loop spans 14 amino acids. The CDR3 loop is CASSMTGTNYGYTF. As DNA, the CDR3 is TGTGCCAGCAGTATGACAGGGACTAACTATGGCTACACCTTC.

This clonotype was found a few times. This rearrangement joins TRBV12-3 or TRBV12-4 to TRBJ1-2, with 7 bases aligning to TRBD1. J was trimmed by 4 bases and V by 6 bases; bases with no gene match: 11. CDR3 size: 15 residues. Here the CDR3 reads CASRLSHRGGYGYTF. CDR3 coding DNA: TGTGCCAGCAGACTTTCTCACAGGGGCGGCTATGGCTACACCTTC.

This clonotype was seen a few times. V and J are TRBV10-2 and TRBJ2-7; D is undetermined. Trimming shortened V by 0 bases and J by 3 bases, and 12 bases separated the two germline ends. The CDR3 runs 15 residues. Germline values: CDR1 WSHSY, CDR2 SAAADI. CDR3 bases: TGCGCCAGCAGTGAGTCCGGAAGTCTATTCTACGAGCAGTACTTC. Its translation: CASSESGSLFYEQYF.

This clonotype was counted between two and nine times. The rearrangement joins TRBV12-3 or TRBV12-4 to TRBJ2-2; 10 nucleotides align to TRBD1. The CDR3 sequence is 15 residues long. J gave up 7 bases and V 3 bases, and 5 bases lay outside the gene matches. The CDR3 loop reads CASSFGTGVVGELFF. The CDR3 coding sequence is TGTGCCAGCAGTTTCGGGACAGGGGTAGTCGGGGAGCTGTTTTTT.

There are many counts of this clonotype. The chain employs TRBV4-1 and TRBJ2-5, with D tentatively TRBD1 (6 bases). This CDR3 has 17 amino acids. CDR1 MGHRA and CDR2 YSYEKL come from the germline V gene. V lost 0 bases and J lost 5, with 19 bases in between. The CDR3 region is CASSQDLGTPPRETQYF. DNA of the CDR3: TGCGCCAGCAGCCAAGATCTTGGGACACCTCCCCGGGAGACCCAGTACTTC.

The rearrangement uses TRBV12-3 or TRBV12-4 and TRBJ1-3, with 11 bases identical to TRBD1. The CDR3 runs to 15 residues. The trim removed 1 base at V and 8 bases at J, leaving 4 bases unmatched. The DNA of the CDR3 is TGTGCCAGCAGTTTAGTATTGGGACAGGGGGACACCATATATTTT. It yields the protein CASSLVLGQGDTIYF.

V gene TRBV2 combines with J gene TRBJ1-6, with 10 bases identical to TRBD1. In germline, CDR1 is SNHLY, CDR2 FYNNEI. After removal of 6 bases from V and 6 bases from J, the junction contained 5 bases not matched to a gene. This CDR3 is 15 amino acids long. CDR3 DNA: TGTGCCAGCAGGGGCCGGGACAGGGGTAATTCACCCCTCCACTTT. Translation gives CASRGRDRGNSPLHF.

This clonotype was counted only a few times. The chain is built from TRBV6-6 and TRBJ2-7, with a possible D match to TRBD2 (5 bases). The CDR3 runs 12 residues. Germline V gene sequence: CDR1 MNHNY, CDR2 SVGAGI (reference sequence). The germline V and J ends were trimmed by 2 bases and 6 bases, with 8 bases remaining between them. This CDR3 is CASSYGRGEQYF. In DNA, the CDR3 is TGTGCCAGCAGTTACGGGAGAGGCGAGCAGTACTTC.

This clonotype was picked up a small number of times. CDR3 sequence (DNA): TGCAGTGCTAGAGATTTAGCGGGAGGGGGTATACGGGAGCAGTTCTTC. Translated, it gives CSARDLAGGGIREQFF. The genes are TRBV20-1 and TRBJ2-1, with 11 positions matching TRBD2. CDR3 length: 16 residues. CDR1 is DFQATT and CDR2 is SNEGSKA in the germline V gene (reference sequence). The V segment lost 0 bases and the J segment 10 bases; nucleotides outside the gene matches: 11.

This clonotype was recorded only once. For the CDR3, the DNA is TGTGCCAGCTCACCTTCCGGACGGGGATACTACGAGCAGTACTTC. It yields the protein CASSPSGRGYYEQYF. The chain uses TRBV18 and TRBJ2-7; tentative D call: TRBD2 (5 bases). Germline loops: CDR1 KGHSH, CDR2 LQKENI. This CDR3 region has 15 residues. The V end lost 3 bases, the J end lost 3 bases, and 15 bases lay between the germline ends.

A few counts support this clonotype. This chain connects TRBV11-2 to TRBJ2-4; D is possibly TRBD2 (6 bases). V was cut by 4 bases and J by 3 bases, with 16 bases left in between. The germline V gene encodes CDR1 SGHAT and CDR2 FQNNGV. This CDR3 has 16 residues. The CDR3, as DNA: TGTGCCAGCAGCTCAGACTCGGGACTTGGCAAAAACATTCAGTACTTC. As protein: CASSSDSGLGKNIQYF.

This clonotype has ten or more counts. The genes are TRBV29-1 and TRBJ2-3; 10 positions match TRBD1. The V gene end was trimmed by 3 bases and the J gene end by 4 bases; junction bases not matched to a gene: 10. The CDR3 has 16 residues. Per germline, CDR1 SQVTM and CDR2 ANQGSEA. The CDR3 bases are TGCAGCGTTGAGATGGGGAGACAGGGGGCGGCAGATACGCAGTATTTT. The encoded protein is CSVEMGRQGAADTQYF.

This clonotype was counted a few times. This sequence joins TRBV7-6 and TRBJ1-6; D is unresolved. Looked up from germline, CDR1 is SGHVS and CDR2 is FNYEAQ. V lost 5 bases, J lost 7 bases, and 12 bases lay in between. The length of the CDR3 is 14 residues. CDR3 sequence (DNA): TGTGCCAGCAGCCAGTCGGCGGGGAATTCACCCCTCCACTTT. Amino acid sequence: CASSQSAGNSPLHF.

This clonotype appeared a few times. The CDR3: CASSSPGTGRSPLHF. The CDR3 DNA follows: TGTGCCAGCAGTTCCCCCGGGACAGGAAGGTCACCCCTCCACTTT. This chain connects TRBV12-3 or TRBV12-4 to TRBJ1-6; the match to TRBD1 covers 8 bases. The junction had 9 bases not matched to a gene; V was cut back by 4 bases and J by 10 bases. The CDR3 is 15 residues long.